These T cell receptor beta chains were read from a single sample in a study of T-cell reconstitution after alpha-beta-depleted transplantation in children. TCRdb processed the PCR reads anew with MiXCR; each CDR3 protein has one entry. Of around 530,000 distinct CDR3 sequences listed, approximately 32% are singletons. The sequenced sample was PBMCs from the stem cell graft donor, obtained from the stem cell graft. The receptors stem from a human donor who donated a stem cell graft to a child with aplastic anemia. CDR3s include the opening cysteine and the closing phenylalanine or tryptophan. Fields, in order: D gene, V gene, CDR3 protein. A D gene is named only where the DNA matches it firmly.

>TRBD1|TRBV28
CASSGTGVNEQFF
>TRBD2|TRBV20-1
CSARAGTSAQETQYF
>TRBD2|TRBV7-2
CASSLSAAGRDEQYF
>TRBD2|TRBV7-9
CASSLVGLAGDEQFF
>TRBD2|TRBV12-3/TRBV12-4
CASRPQRETTDEQFF
>-|TRBV7-9
CASSLALSATRGELFF
>TRBD1|TRBV7-9
CASSLRGTGYSTDTQYF
>-|TRBV11-2
CASSLDRQSTYEQYF
>-|TRBV29-1
CSVGGGLGAFF
>-|TRBV5-5
CASTGQPVEKLFF
>-|TRBV5-4
CASSLAGLNEQFF
>-|TRBV7-2
CASSLLTAQGSRGYTF
>-|TRBV20-1
CSASPGGGNEQFF
>TRBD1|TRBV6-5
CASSYELGRGSGQPQHF
>TRBD2|TRBV5-6
CASSLVLLAGHNEQFF
>-|TRBV7-2
CASSLARDSDYGYTF
>TRBD1|TRBV18
CASSPGTGVMYEQYF
>TRBD1|TRBV19
CASRRGQDHNQPQHF
>-|TRBV30
CAWTTGAGYDTEAFF
>TRBD1|TRBV20-1
CSARLNRGGGGYTF
>-|TRBV29-1
CSVVDFGSRETQYF
>TRBD2|TRBV6-2/TRBV6-3
CASSHGLAGGSTDTQYF